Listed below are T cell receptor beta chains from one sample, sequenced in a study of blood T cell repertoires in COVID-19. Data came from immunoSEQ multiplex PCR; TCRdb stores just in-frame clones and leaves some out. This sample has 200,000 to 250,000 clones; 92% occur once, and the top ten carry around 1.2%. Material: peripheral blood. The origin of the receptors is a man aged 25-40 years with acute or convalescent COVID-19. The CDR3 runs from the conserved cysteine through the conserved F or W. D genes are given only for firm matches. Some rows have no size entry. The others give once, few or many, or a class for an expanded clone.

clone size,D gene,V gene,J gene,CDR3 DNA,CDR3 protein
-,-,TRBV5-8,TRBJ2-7,TGTGCCAGCAGCCTTTATAACTACGAGCAGTACTTC,CASSLYNYEQYF
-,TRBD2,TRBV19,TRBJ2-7,TGTGCCAGTATGCTTACTGGCGGGGGCTACGAGCAGTACTTC,CASMLTGGGYEQYF
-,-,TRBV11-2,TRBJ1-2,TGTGCCAGCAGCTTGGACGCCACGGGGATCCGAGGGGGCTACACCTTC,CASSLDATGIRGGYTF
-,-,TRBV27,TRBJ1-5,TGTGCCAGCAGGGTCGGGGGGGAGAATAGCAATCAGCCCCAGCATTTT,CASRVGGENSNQPQHF
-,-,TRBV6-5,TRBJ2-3,TGTGCCAGCAGTTACTCGATCGGAGCTGGAGATACGCAGTATTTT,CASSYSIGAGDTQYF
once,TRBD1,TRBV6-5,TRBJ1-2,TGTGCCAGCAGTACAGGGGGCTATGGCTACACCTTC,CASSTGGYGYTF
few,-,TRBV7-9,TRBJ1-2,TGTGCCAGCAGCCCTATACCTAGGACAGCAATCTATGGCTACACCTTC,CASSPIPRTAIYGYTF
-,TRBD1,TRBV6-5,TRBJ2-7,TGTGCCAGCAGTTACTCACAGGACAGGGGGCGGTACGAGCAGTACTTC,CASSYSQDRGRYEQYF
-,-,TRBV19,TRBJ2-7,TGTGCCAGTAGTACTCAGAATAGCGGTTCCTACGAGCAGTACTTC,CASSTQNSGSYEQYF
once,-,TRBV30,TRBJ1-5,TGTGCCTGGAGTGTGAGTAGCAATCAGCCCCAGCATTTT,CAWSVSSNQPQHF
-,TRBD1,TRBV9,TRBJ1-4,TGTGCCAGCAGCGTAGCTGTAGGGCAGGGGGCGTCGAAACTGTTTTTT,CASSVAVGQGASKLFF
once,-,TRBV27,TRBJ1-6,TGTGCCAGCAGTTTATCGGCAGGGTACAATTCACCCCTCCACTTT,CASSLSAGYNSPLHF
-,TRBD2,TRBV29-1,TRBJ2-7,TGCAGCGTTTTTCGGACTAGCGGGCTTCTCTACGAGCAGTACTTC,CSVFRTSGLLYEQYF
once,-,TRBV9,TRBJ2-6,TGTGCCAGCAGCGCGCAAACCGGAAACCGGGTGGTCTCTGGGGCCAACGTCCTGACTTTC,CASSAQTGNRVVSGANVLTF
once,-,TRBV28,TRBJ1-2,TGTGCCAGCAGTTTAATCGGCGGGAGGGGCTACACCTTC,CASSLIGGRGYTF
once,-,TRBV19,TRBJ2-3,TGTGCCAGTAGTATATATCAGGGTTCAGATACGCAGTATTTT,CASSIYQGSDTQYF
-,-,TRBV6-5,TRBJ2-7,TGTGCCAGCAGCCACGAGGTCTACGAGCAGTACTTC,CASSHEVYEQYF
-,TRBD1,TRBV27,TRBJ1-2,TGTGCCAGCAGTCTAGTAGGACAGGGGGCGCGGGGCTACACCTTC,CASSLVGQGARGYTF
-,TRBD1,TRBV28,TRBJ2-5,TGTGCCACCATGGACAGGAAAGAGACCCAGTACTTC,CATMDRKETQYF
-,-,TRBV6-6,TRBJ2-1,TGTGCCAGTAAAGACTCCGGTGACAGACAGTTCTTC,CASKDSGDRQFF
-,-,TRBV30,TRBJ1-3,TGTGCTGCGGACAGTTCACTTCTTAGCTCTGGAAACACCATATATTTT,CAADSSLLSSGNTIYF
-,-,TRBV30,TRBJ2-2,TGTGCCTGGAGTGTACTTTCCGGGATAGGCGGGGAGCTGTTTTTT,CAWSVLSGIGGELFF
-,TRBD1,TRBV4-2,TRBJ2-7,TGTGCCAGCAGCCAAGATACCGCCGGGACAGCTTACGAGCAGTACTTC,CASSQDTAGTAYEQYF
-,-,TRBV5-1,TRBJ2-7,TGCGCCAGCGCCTTGCTAGGTTACGAGCAGTACTTC,CASALLGYEQYF
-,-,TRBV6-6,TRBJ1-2,TGTGCCAGCACCCTGCGGTTGGAAGGCTACACCTTC,CASTLRLEGYTF
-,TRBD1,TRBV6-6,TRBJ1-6,TGTGCCAGCAGTGTCCCCGGGACAGGGGTTAATTCACCCCTCCACTTT,CASSVPGTGVNSPLHF
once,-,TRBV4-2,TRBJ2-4,TGTGCCAGCAGCCAAGATTCCCAGTCCCTTCAGTACTTC,CASSQDSQSLQYF
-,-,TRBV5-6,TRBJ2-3,TGTGCCAGCAGCTTACCCCCCGGCGGAAGGTATTTT,CASSLPPGGRYF
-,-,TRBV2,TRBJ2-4,TGTGCCAGCAGTTACAGGGAAAACATTCAGTACTTC,CASSYRENIQYF
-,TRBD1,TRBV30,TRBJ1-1,TGTGCCTGGAGTGGGGACAGCGCTTACACTGAAGCTTTCTTT,CAWSGDSAYTEAFF
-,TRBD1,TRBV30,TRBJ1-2,TGTGCCTGGAGTGGGAGAGGGACAGGGCTTTATGGCTACACCTTC,CAWSGRGTGLYGYTF
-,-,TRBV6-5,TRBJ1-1,TGTGCCAGCAGGTTGGAGGGAGTCACTGAAGCTTTCTTT,CASRLEGVTEAFF
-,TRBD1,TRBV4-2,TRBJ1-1,TGTGCCAGCAGCCAAGATGGGACAGGGGGAGGGAGGACTGAAGCTTTCTTT,CASSQDGTGGGRTEAFF
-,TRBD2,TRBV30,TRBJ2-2,TGTGCCTGGAATGGGGGAGGGCTCTCCGGGGAGCTGTTTTTT,CAWNGGGLSGELFF
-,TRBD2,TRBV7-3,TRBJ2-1,TGTGCCAGCAGCTTAACGTTTGGCGGGAGTGGGTACAATGAGCAGTTCTTC,CASSLTFGGSGYNEQFF
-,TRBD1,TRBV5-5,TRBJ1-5,TGTGCCAGCAGCCTAACAGGGGTCAATCAGCCCCAGCATTTT,CASSLTGVNQPQHF
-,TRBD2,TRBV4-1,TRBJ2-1,TGCGCCAGCAGCCAACCCGGCAGGACTAGGGGATACAATGAGCAGTTCTTC,CASSQPGRTRGYNEQFF
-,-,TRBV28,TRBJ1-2,TGTGCTTCGTCGGTTGGGACACCCAACTATGGCTACACCTTC,CASSVGTPNYGYTF
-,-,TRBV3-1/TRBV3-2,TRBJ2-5,TGTGCCAGCAGCCGAGAGAGGTGGGAGACCCAGTACTTC,CASSRERWETQYF
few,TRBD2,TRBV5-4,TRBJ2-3,TGTGCCAGCAGTCCAGCGGGGGGCCTAGCAGATACGCAGTATTTT,CASSPAGGLADTQYF
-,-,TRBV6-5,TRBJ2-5,TGTGCCAGCAGTTTTTGGGGAGAAGAGACCCAGTACTTC,CASSFWGEETQYF
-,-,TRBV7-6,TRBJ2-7,TGTGCCAGCAGCTTAGGGTCAGGGAACGAGCAGTACTTC,CASSLGSGNEQYF